This record looks at one T cell receptor beta chain sequence and its context. Its antigen remains unidentified. The authors reverse transcribed all of the isolated RNA, so sequencing captured expressed TCRB transcripts. The assay was immunoSEQ multiplex PCR, and TCRdb's table has in-frame clones only and misses some. This table holds some 640,000 clones, roughly an eighth found once. The source of the sample is a study of beta chain features in type 1 diabetes. General study findings and limits: Type 1 diabetes patients showed a moderate but significant shortening of TCRB CDR3s in all four CD4+ subsets.

The source material was naive CD4+ T cells from blood. This TCR derives from a man younger than 35 with type 1 diabetes.

This CDR3 is CASSFQGNQPQHF. CDR3 bases: TGTGCCAGCAGCTTTCAGGGAAATCAGCCCCAGCATTTT. This chain joins TRBV11-2 and TRBJ1-5; D is possibly TRBD1 (5 bases). This CDR3 has 13 residues. V lost 3 bases, J lost 4 bases, and 7 bases lay in between. Germline CDR1 and CDR2: SGHAT and FQNNGV.